Listed here is a single TCR beta chain. Its antigen remains unknown. These data originate in a study of vaccination and CD4 T cells after COVID-19. The CDR3 sequence is 14 residues long. Trimming left V 6 bases short and J 4 bases short, with 13 bases between. Germline-derived CDR1 and CDR2 are MNHNS and SASEGT. Treatment here: approximately 9-day PBMC culture with coronavirus spike peptide pools or control peptides (ViraFEST assay). Every positive PCR date fell between March and December 2020, earlier than the US Alpha, Beta and Delta variants. At the Johns Hopkins FTIC core, DNA taken from cultured CD4+ T cells was sequenced by way of the Oncomine TCR Beta short-read assay. TCRdb re-called the PCR reads with MiXCR, one entry per CDR3 protein. The sample lists some 13,000 distinct CDR3 sequences; approximately 35% were seen once.

Material: CD4+ T cells from blood, cultured in vitro. This TCR derives from a human donor who had recovered from COVID-19. This chain connects TRBV6-1 to TRBJ1-5; unclear D gene. The CDR3 DNA is TGTGCCAGCAGCTTCATGACGGCAAATCAGCCCCAGCATTTT. This encodes CASSFMTANQPQHF.